The subject of this entry is one TCR beta chain. The antigen remains undetermined. This sample was taken from a study of T cell responses to AZD1222 COVID-19 vaccine. Study-level results: Repertoire sampling occurred only after the peak T cell response. Unmutated regions of variants are reportedly targeted by nearly half of spike-specific TCRs.

V lost 1 base and J lost 6, with 16 bases in between. The CDR3 totals 16 residues. Germline lookup yields CDR1 SGHVS and CDR2 FNYEAQ. Profiling relied on immunoSEQ multiplex PCR, and the TCRdb table lists in-frame clones only, not all of them. The data contain 85,000 to 120,000 clones, roughly 90% of them singletons. This sequence joins TRBV7-6 and TRBJ2-1, with D tentatively TRBD2 (6 bases). The TCR comes from an adult in good health. This specimen consisted of peripheral blood, obtained on day 0 of AZD1222 vaccination. The CDR3 DNA reads TGTGCCAGCAGCTTAGGGAGCGGACTATACTCCAATGAGCAGTTCTTC. Its protein is CASSLGSGLYSNEQFF.